This TCR beta chain is from a study of T cell responses to AZD1222 COVID-19 vaccine. The trim removed 7 bases at V and 1 base at J, leaving 12 bases unmatched. Germline CDR1 SNHLY, CDR2 FYNNEI. The CDR3 length is 16 residues. Profiling relied on immunoSEQ multiplex PCR, and the TCRdb table lists in-frame clones only, not all of them. The repertoire holds fewer than 180,000 clones, with 90% as singletons. Sequencing used peripheral blood, obtained 28 days after the second AZD1222 dose. The clonotype originates from an adult who received the AZD1222 COVID-19 vaccine. This chain connects TRBV2 to TRBJ1-2, with TRBD1 identical over 7 bases. In DNA, the CDR3 is TGTGCCAGCAACACCGGAGGGGGCGTAATTAACTATGGCTACACCTTC. Amino acid sequence: CASNTGGGVINYGYTF. Drawing the rest from reference TRBV2 and TRBJ1-2, the complete variable domain is EPEVTQTPSHQVTQMGQEVILRCVPISNHLYFYWYRQILGQKVEFLVSFYNNEISEKSEIFDDQFSVERPDGSNFTLKIRSTKLEDSAMYFCASNTGGGVINYGYTFGSGTRLTVV.